The 20 T cell receptor beta chains reported below all come from one sample, sequenced in a study of identical twins. MiXCR was run by TCRdb on the 5' RACE reads, yielding one entry per CDR3 protein. The table shows fewer than 350,000 distinct CDR3 sequences, with under 9% occurring only once. This sample also appeared in a second study, on yellow fever vaccine responses in identical twins.

The specimen sequenced was memory (CD45RO+) T cells sorted from blood. Receptors were obtained from a woman aged 18-29 years in good health.

J is TRBJ2-2 and V is TRBV10-1; perhaps TRBD2 as D (5 bases). Looked up from germline, CDR1 is WNHNN and CDR2 is SYGVQD (reference sequence). V was shortened by 0 bases and J by 7 bases, with 6 bases between the two germline ends. This CDR3 has 13 amino acids. The chain's CDR3 is CASSESRDGELFF. The CDR3 DNA sequence: TGCGCCAGCAGTGAGTCCCGGGACGGGGAGCTGTTTTTT.

This clonotype appeared a few times. The V gene is TRBV7-6, the J gene TRBJ1-1, with D tentatively TRBD1 (5 bases). Germline values: CDR1 SGHVS, CDR2 FNYEAQ. Trimming pared 1 base from V and 1 base from J, leaving 13 bases between. This CDR3 contains 16 residues. Written as DNA, the CDR3 is TGTGCCAGCAGCTTAGGGCCCCAGGGTGGGAACACTGAAGCTTTCTTT. Translated, it gives CASSLGPQGGNTEAFF.

This clonotype has at least ten counts. The chain employs TRBV25-1 and TRBJ2-7; D is unresolved. In germline, CDR1 is MGHDK, CDR2 SYGVNS. The CDR3 is 13 amino acids. The V end lost 7 bases, the J end lost 0 bases, and 10 bases lay between the germline ends. The CDR3 is CASKPPSSYEQYF. In DNA form, the CDR3 reads TGTGCCAGCAAACCCCCGAGCTCCTACGAGCAGTACTTC.

The sample holds many counts of this clonotype. The rearrangement uses TRBV5-6 and TRBJ1-4; the D gene is possibly TRBD1 (5 bases). The V end lost 6 bases, the J end lost 7 bases, and 13 bases lay between the germline ends. The CDR3 extends over 13 amino acids. The germline V gene has CDR1 SGHDT and CDR2 YYEEEE. CDR3 amino acids: CASTDRGTEKLFF. The CDR3 region has the DNA TGTGCCAGCACCGACAGAGGAACTGAAAAACTGTTTTTT.

This clonotype has a handful of counts. The CDR3 here is CASGSQPQHF. CDR3 DNA: TGTGCCAGCGGTAGTCAGCCCCAGCATTTT. V is TRBV12-3 or TRBV12-4 and J is TRBJ1-5; no clear D gene. Deletions cut 8 bases from V and 6 bases from J, with 5 bases between. The CDR3 has 10 amino acids.

This clonotype was counted at least ten times. The rearrangement joins TRBV29-1 to TRBJ2-1, with TRBD1 as a possible D gene (6 bases). This CDR3 contains 17 residues. Per the germline V gene, CDR1 is SQVTM and CDR2 is ANQGSEA. V dropped 6 bases and J dropped 2 bases, with 23 bases sitting between them. The CDR3 DNA follows: TGCAGCGTGACCGTTACGGACAGAAGAGGCACCTACAATGAGCAGTTCTTC. This translates into CSVTVTDRRGTYNEQFF.

This clonotype was seen at least ten times. The rearrangement links TRBV3-1 to TRBJ1-1; no clear D gene. The CDR3 has 15 residues. The V end lost 4 bases, the J end lost 7 bases, and 19 bases lay between the germline ends. Germline CDR1 LGHDT, CDR2 YNNKEL (reference sequence). CDR3 region: CASSLFGVGPNEAFF. In DNA, the CDR3 is TGTGCCAGCAGCCTCTTCGGAGTAGGGCCCAATGAAGCTTTCTTT.

This clonotype appeared many times. The CDR3 region has the DNA TGTGCCAGCAGCCAAGGAGGCCAAGTTGGGGAAAAACTGTTTTTT. It codes for CASSQGGQVGEKLFF. The chain uses TRBV4-2 and TRBJ1-4; no reliable D call. The CDR3 has 15 residues. CDR1 LGHNA and CDR2 YNFKEQ come from the germline V gene. V lost 1 base and J 8 bases, leaving 14 bases between the germline ends.

The gene calls are TRBV13 and TRBJ2-7; a possible D gene is TRBD1 (6 bases). The CDR3 is made up of 14 amino acids. CDR1 PRHDT and CDR2 FYEKMQ come from the germline V gene (reference sequence). The ends were cut back, 1 base at V and 0 bases at J, with 7 bases in the middle. CDR3 DNA sequence: TGTGCCAGCAGCTTAGTGGACAGCTCCTACGAGCAGTACTTC. Its protein product is CASSLVDSSYEQYF.

This clonotype was observed a handful of times. The V call is TRBV20-1, the J call TRBJ1-1; the D gene is possibly TRBD1 (6 bases). CDR1 and CDR2 (germline): DFQATT, SNEGSKA (reference sequence). Trimming took off 3 bases at V and 3 bases at J, with 8 bases between the two ends. The CDR3 spans 12 residues. The chain's CDR3 is CSARDSYTEAFF. The CDR3 DNA reads as TGCAGTGCTAGGGACAGTTACACTGAAGCTTTCTTT.

This clonotype was observed a few times. CDR3 in amino acids: CASSFREGSNQPQHF. The CDR3 nucleotides read TGTGCCAGCAGCTTTCGCGAGGGTAGCAATCAGCCCCAGCATTTT. V usage is TRBV7-2 and J usage is TRBJ1-5; D not certain. Trimming took 3 bases from V and 0 from J, leaving 9 bases between them. Germline V gives CDR1 SGHTA, CDR2 FQGNSA. The CDR3 sequence is 15 residues long.

This clonotype was counted many times. V gene TRBV5-1 combines with J gene TRBJ2-3, with 8 bases identical to TRBD1. Looked up from germline, CDR1 is SGHRS and CDR2 is YFSETQ. V gave up 3 bases and J gave up 2 bases; unmatched junction bases: 8. CDR3 length: 16 amino acids. The CDR3 DNA is TGCGCCAGCAGCTCCAGACAGGGGCGAACCACAGATACGCAGTATTTT. It specifies CASSSRQGRTTDTQYF.

This clonotype was picked up a small number of times. The gene calls are TRBV28 and TRBJ2-6; D is uncertain. Trimming took off 2 bases at V and 0 bases at J, with 5 bases between the two ends. The CDR3 is made up of 15 amino acids. CDR1 is MDHEN, CDR2 SYDVKM, per germline. The CDR3 loop reads CASSLRLSGANVLTF. The CDR3 bases are TGTGCCAGCAGTTTACGGCTCTCTGGGGCCAACGTCCTGACTTTC.

This clonotype was found a few times. This chain joins TRBV5-1 and TRBJ2-1; D might be TRBD2 (5 bases). Germline CDR1 reads SGHRS; CDR2 reads YFSETQ. Trimming pared 4 bases from V and 6 bases from J, leaving 11 bases between. The CDR3 spans 13 residues. Here the CDR3 DNA reads TGCGCCAGCAGCCTTTGGAGCGGCAATGAGCAGTTCTTC. This codes for CASSLWSGNEQFF.

J is TRBJ2-7 and V is TRBV18, with D unclear. This CDR3 contains 13 residues. Germline CDR1 reads KGHSH; CDR2 reads LQKENI. V dropped 4 bases and J dropped 2 bases, with 9 bases sitting between them. The CDR3 sequence: CASSLFSTYEQYF. CDR3 sequence (DNA): TGTGCCAGCTCACTGTTTTCTACCTACGAGCAGTACTTC.

This clonotype was seen more than once but under ten times. The V call is TRBV28, the J call TRBJ2-1, with a weak D call TRBD1 (6 bases). From germline, CDR1 is MDHEN and CDR2 SYDVKM. V was pared by 4 bases and J by 0 bases, with 13 bases between. The CDR3 runs to 16 residues. CDR3 protein: CASSSTGHLSYNEQFF. CDR3 bases: TGTGCCAGCAGTTCCACGGGACACCTCTCCTACAATGAGCAGTTCTTC.

This chain links TRBV28 with TRBJ2-3, with 12 nucleotides matching TRBD2. V lost 7 bases to trimming and J lost 10 bases; unmatched junction nucleotides: 15. CDR3 size: 16 residues. The germline CDR1 and CDR2 sequences are MDHEN and SYDVKM. The CDR3 nucleotides read TGTGCCAGCACCTCCTCTAGCGGGGGGGTCCCAGGACCGCAGTATTTT. Translating it yields CASTSSSGGVPGPQYF.

The V call is TRBV27, the J call TRBJ2-1; TRBD2 aligns across 13 bases. The V gene end was trimmed by 5 bases and the J gene end by 7 bases; junction bases not matched to a gene: 8. The CDR3 length is 16 residues. The germline V gene has CDR1 MNHEY and CDR2 SMNVEV (reference sequence). This chain's CDR3 is CASSILAGGPRNEQFF. The CDR3 DNA reads TGTGCCAGCAGTATACTAGCGGGGGGGCCGAGAAATGAGCAGTTCTTC.

This clonotype was counted only a few times. This rearrangement joins TRBV5-1 to TRBJ2-2, with 7 nucleotides matching TRBD2. Unmatched junction bases numbered 5, after V lost 4 bases and J lost 2 bases. Germline-derived CDR1 and CDR2 are SGHRS and YFSETQ. This CDR3 contains 15 residues. CDR3 sequence: CASSGGGTNTGELFF. CDR3 nucleotide sequence: TGCGCCAGCAGCGGCGGGGGAACAAACACCGGGGAGCTGTTTTTT.

The table lists this clonotype with many counts. This chain uses TRBV12-3 or TRBV12-4 with TRBJ1-1, with D unresolved. This CDR3 comprises 16 residues. Trimming took 6 bases from V and 3 from J, leaving 20 bases between them. The CDR3 spells CASRPPGGSWDTEAFF. The DNA for the CDR3 is TGTGCCAGCAGACCCCCGGGCGGCAGCTGGGACACTGAAGCTTTCTTT.